The TCR beta chain described here comes from a study of cytomegalovirus exposure and HLA in healthy donors. 13 Jbeta primers and 60 Vbeta primers were used for the PCR. Sequencing was performed with immunoSEQ multiplex PCR; in TCRdb, only in-frame clones are kept and a portion is missing. The sample yields tens of thousands of clones, about four fifths seen once. Germline CDR1 is MNHEY and CDR2 is SMNVEV (reference sequence). This CDR3 is built from 13 residues. Trimming removed 5 bases from V and 4 bases from J; junction bases left unmatched: 4. V and J are TRBV27 and TRBJ1-2, with 7 bases matching TRBD1. The source is a middle-aged woman in good health and CMV-seronegative. The sample taken for sequencing was PBMCs. The CDR3 bases are TGTGCCAGCAGTCGGGGACAGTTCTATGGCTACACCTTC. Amino acids: CASSRGQFYGYTF.